The rows below give T cell receptor beta chains drawn from one sample of a study of T cells in Graves' hyperthyroidism and ophthalmopathy. Each CDR3 protein is one row after TCRdb ran MiXCR on the multiplex PCR reads. This table has around 570,000 distinct CDR3 sequences, roughly 21% appearing once. The specimen was blood. The source is a man aged 40-50 years with Graves' ophthalmopathy. Each CDR3 is given with its conserved first and last residue.

CDR3 protein,CDR3 length,V gene,J gene
CASSSPRTAYQETQYF,16,TRBV28,TRBJ2-5
CASSPAPLQGATEAFF,16,TRBV27,TRBJ1-1
CASRLHTGELFF,12,TRBV12-3/TRBV12-4,TRBJ2-2
CASSLLGQGALSETQYF,17,TRBV3-1,TRBJ2-5
CASSLRRRDGYTF,13,TRBV14,TRBJ1-2
CASSLALQGATNEKLFF,17,TRBV5-1,TRBJ1-4
CASSIDSNYNSPLHF,15,TRBV6-1,TRBJ1-6
CASSVEGLGTEAFF,14,TRBV9,TRBJ1-1
CAISDAGALSSYEQYF,16,TRBV10-3,TRBJ2-7
CAIMRGVLNEQFF,13,TRBV10-3,TRBJ2-1
CSARDFDRGKETQYF,15,TRBV20-1,TRBJ2-5
CATSTAPGANVLTF,14,TRBV15,TRBJ2-6
CASLRGEDTEAFF,13,TRBV28,TRBJ1-1
CASSLFGGRNTEAFF,15,TRBV28,TRBJ1-1
CASSFQGVGNVETQYF,16,TRBV28,TRBJ2-5
CASTDGVNQPQHF,13,TRBV6-1,TRBJ1-5
CASSWGGTGHNEQFF,15,TRBV5-6,TRBJ2-1
CSARFRSSSYNSPLHF,16,TRBV20-1,TRBJ1-6
CASSSTGEEDIQYF,14,TRBV28,TRBJ2-4
CASSYSTSGRDEQFF,15,TRBV6-6,TRBJ2-1
CSARASGGTSTDTQYF,16,TRBV20-1,TRBJ2-3